The 22 T cell receptor beta chains below all came from one sample that was sequenced in a study of cytomegalovirus exposure and HLA in healthy donors. Primers for the PCR totalled 60 Vbeta and 13 Jbeta. The method was immunoSEQ multiplex PCR; TCRdb's version includes in-frame clones alone and lacks a portion of them. Of some 130,000 clones listed, 70% to 80% are singletons. The sample consisted of PBMCs. The receptors stem from an older woman in good health and CMV-seropositive.

The rearrangement links TRBV5-1 to TRBJ2-7, with 11 bases fitting TRBD2. Germline V gives CDR1 SGHRS, CDR2 YFSETQ. After removal of 3 bases from V and 5 bases from J, the junction contained 7 bases not matched to a gene. The CDR3 has 15 amino acids. The CDR3 DNA reads as TGCGCCAGCAGCTCTCCACTAGCGGGAGTTGACGAGCAGTACTTC. Protein sequence: CASSSPLAGVDEQYF.

The chain has TRBV28 and TRBJ1-3; D is unclear. The CDR3 has 15 amino acids. V shed 11 bases and J shed 0 bases, with 17 bases lying between them. The germline gives CDR1 MDHEN, CDR2 SYDVKM. The CDR3 DNA reads TGTGCCTCATTGAGGAGCCACCACTCTGGAAACACCATATATTTT. It is translated as CASLRSHHSGNTIYF.

There are a few counts of this clone. This rearrangement joins TRBV6-6 to TRBJ2-3; 8 bases are shared with TRBD1. This CDR3 is built from 16 residues. Germline V gene sequence: CDR1 MNHNY, CDR2 SVGAGI (reference sequence). After removal of 7 bases from V and 1 base from J, the junction contained 10 bases not matched to a gene. CDR3 loop: CASTRTPGQGTDTQYF. CDR3 bases: TGTGCCAGCACCCGAACCCCGGGACAGGGCACAGATACGCAGTATTTT.

The chain has TRBV29-1 and TRBJ1-3; no firm D call. V dropped 4 bases and J dropped 0 bases, with 7 bases sitting between them. Germline CDR1 and CDR2: SQVTM and ANQGSEA. CDR3 length: 13 amino acids. CDR3 residues: CSVVKSSGNTIYF. The CDR3 bases are TGCAGCGTTGTAAAGAGCTCTGGAAACACCATATATTTT.

The chain is built from TRBV4-1 and TRBJ2-1; 13 bases map to TRBD2. The junction had 10 bases not matched to a gene; V was cut back by 4 bases and J by 13 bases. Germline CDR1 is MGHRA and CDR2 is YSYEKL. The CDR3 has 15 residues. In DNA form, the CDR3 reads TGCGCCAGCAGCCTGGGGCGACTAGCGGGAGGAACACAGTTCTTC. Encoded protein: CASSLGRLAGGTQFF.

This clone was detected only a few times. This sequence joins TRBV28 and TRBJ2-6; D remains unclear. The CDR3 length is 13 residues. The V and J ends lost 7 bases and 1 base respectively, with 5 bases between them. The V gene's germline CDR1 is MDHEN and CDR2 SYDVKM. CDR3 in amino acids: CASKSSGANVLTF. Written as DNA, the CDR3 is TGTGCCAGCAAGAGTTCTGGGGCCAACGTCCTGACTTTC.

This chain links TRBV5-1 with TRBJ2-1; 8 bases line up with TRBD2. The junction had 12 bases not matched to a gene; V was cut back by 4 bases and J by 0 bases. Germline V lookup: CDR1 SGHRS, CDR2 YFSETQ. The length of the CDR3 is 18 residues. The CDR3 sequence is CASSDSVLAGTSYNEQFF. CDR3 nucleotide sequence: TGCGCCAGCAGCGATTCCGTGCTAGCGGGTACCTCCTACAATGAGCAGTTCTTC.

V is TRBV5-1 and J is TRBJ2-7; 13 bases match TRBD2. Losses at the gene ends were 4 bases for V and 7 bases for J; bases not matched to a gene: 14. Looked up from germline, CDR1 is SGHRS and CDR2 is YFSETQ. CDR3 length equals 17 residues. The chain's CDR3 is CASSHNSGLAGVREQYF. In DNA, the CDR3 is TGCGCCAGCAGCCACAATTCAGGACTAGCGGGAGTCAGGGAGCAGTACTTC.

The chain couples TRBV27 to TRBJ2-7; 9 bases fit TRBD2. J gave up 4 bases and V 2 bases, and 6 bases lay outside the gene matches. CDR3 length: 15 amino acids. Germline V gives CDR1 MNHEY, CDR2 SMNVEV (reference sequence). The CDR3 region is CASSLQAGGRYEQYF. As DNA, the CDR3 is TGTGCCAGCAGTTTACAAGCGGGAGGCCGATACGAGCAGTACTTC.

The chain has TRBV29-1 and TRBJ2-3; TRBD2 is a possible D gene (6 bases). The CDR3 contains 13 residues. Trimming took 5 bases from V and 4 from J, leaving 13 bases between them. CDR1 and CDR2 from the germline V gene are SQVTM and ANQGSEA. CDR3 sequence: CSVSPGTPDTQYF. CDR3 bases: TGCAGCGTTTCCCCCGGGACTCCAGATACGCAGTATTTT.

The chain is built from TRBV5-1 and TRBJ1-1, with 12 positions matching TRBD1. Germline assignment: CDR1 SGHRS and CDR2 YFSETQ. The J segment lost 3 bases and the V segment lost 0 bases, leaving 3 bases of the junction unmatched. The CDR3 is 16 amino acids. CDR3 sequence (DNA): TGCGCCAGCAGCTTGGGGGACAGGGGGCGGTACACTGAAGCTTTCTTT. Translating it yields CASSLGDRGRYTEAFF.

This rearrangement joins TRBV7-6 to TRBJ2-1, with D possibly TRBD2 on 6 matching bases. The CDR3 contains 14 residues. V shed 1 base and J shed 5 bases, with 9 bases lying between them. Germline assignment: CDR1 SGHVS and CDR2 FNYEAQ. The CDR3 loop reads CASSLEAGNNEQFF. CDR3 DNA: TGTGCCAGCAGCTTAGAGGCGGGAAACAATGAGCAGTTCTTC.

This clone was picked up a small number of times. The V gene is TRBV7-3, the J gene TRBJ1-5; D ambiguous. The germline CDR1 and CDR2 sequences are SGHTA and FQGTGA. The CDR3 sequence is 13 residues long. The V end was cut by 2 bases, the J end by 4 bases, with 6 bases between. This CDR3 reads CASSLGQNQPQHF. Here the CDR3 DNA reads TGTGCCAGCAGCTTAGGGCAGAATCAGCCCCAGCATTTT.

The chain couples TRBV10-3 to TRBJ1-1, with no clear D. The germline V gene has CDR1 ENHRY and CDR2 SYGVKD. Trimming cost V 9 bases and J 0 bases, with 11 bases left between them. The CDR3 totals 13 residues. The CDR3 sequence is CAIRTDMNTEAFF. In nucleotides, the CDR3 is TGTGCCATTCGGACTGACATGAACACTGAAGCTTTCTTT.

This chain links TRBV6-1 with TRBJ1-1; D is undetermined. This CDR3 comprises 15 residues. Germline lookup yields CDR1 MNHNS and CDR2 SASEGT. The V and J ends lost 2 bases and 0 bases respectively, with 10 bases between them. The CDR3 spells CASSEFTVLNTEAFF. The CDR3 nucleotides read TGTGCCAGCAGTGAATTTACAGTCCTGAACACTGAAGCTTTCTTT.

The chain combines TRBV5-1 with TRBJ2-7; 11 positions agree with TRBD2. Per germline, CDR1 SGHRS and CDR2 YFSETQ. V was clipped by 3 bases and J by 2 bases; unmatched bases: 4. The CDR3 has 15 amino acids. CDR3 amino acids: CASSSNSGRAYEQYF. The CDR3 coding sequence is TGCGCCAGCAGCTCCAATAGCGGGAGGGCCTACGAGCAGTACTTC.

In this sample, this clone turned up a few times. The DNA for the CDR3 is TGTGCCAGCAGCTTAGGGGGACAGGCTTATGGCTACACCTTC. As protein: CASSLGGQAYGYTF. The rearrangement joins TRBV5-4 to TRBJ1-2; 8 nucleotides align to TRBD1. V trimming: 2 bases; J trimming: 5 bases; junction bases outside the gene matches: 5. This CDR3 has 14 amino acids. CDR1 and CDR2 (germline): SGHNT, YYREEE (reference sequence). The whole variable domain, remainder taken from reference TRBV5-4 and TRBJ1-2, is ETGVTQSPTHLIKTRGQQVTLRCSSQSGHNTVSWYQQALGQGPQFIFQYYREEENGRGNFPPRFSGLQFPNYSSELNVNALELDDSALYLCASSLGGQAYGYTFGSGTRLTVV.

The chain employs TRBV9 and TRBJ2-7; TRBD1 matches at 8 bases. CDR3 length equals 13 residues. The J segment lost 6 bases and the V segment lost 3 bases, leaving 5 bases of the junction unmatched. Germline CDR1 and CDR2: SGDLS and YYNGEE. CDR3: CASSGDRGSEQYF. Here the CDR3 DNA reads TGTGCCAGCAGCGGCGACAGGGGTAGCGAGCAGTACTTC.

The DNA for the CDR3 is TGCAGTGCTAGCGACAGTCCTGGCTACACCTTC. This codes for CSASDSPGYTF. The rearrangement joins TRBV20-1 to TRBJ1-2; the D gene is possibly TRBD1 (5 bases). Trimming took 3 bases from V and 7 from J, leaving 9 bases between them. This CDR3 is built from 11 residues. CDR1 and CDR2 (germline): DFQATT, SNEGSKA (reference sequence).

This clone was seen a handful of times. The V gene is TRBV6-6, the J gene TRBJ2-1, with unresolved D. The CDR3 runs to 13 residues. The V end lost 8 bases, the J end lost 10 bases, and 18 bases lay between the germline ends. Germline CDR1 and CDR2: MNHNY and SVGAGI (reference sequence). CDR3 DNA sequence: TGTGCCAGCGCCCCTCGCTATGAGAACGAGCAGTTCTTC. Translation gives CASAPRYENEQFF.

This clone appeared a single time. V is TRBV6-6 and J is TRBJ2-5, with D possibly being TRBD2 (6 bases). There are 12 residues in the CDR3. The germline gives CDR1 MNHNY, CDR2 SVGAGI (reference sequence). V was cut by 6 bases and J by 4 bases, with 9 bases left in between. CDR3 sequence (DNA): TGTGCCAGCAGGCCCGGGGGAGAGACCCAGTACTTC. Amino acid sequence: CASRPGGETQYF.

The chain combines TRBV5-1 with TRBJ2-2, with D possibly being TRBD1 (6 bases). This CDR3 spans 14 amino acids. The germline V gene has CDR1 SGHRS and CDR2 YFSETQ. The V gene lost 5 bases and the J gene lost 2 bases, with 10 bases spanning the gap. As DNA, the CDR3 is TGCGCCAGCAGACGGGACACCAACACCGGGGAGCTGTTTTTT. This encodes CASRRDTNTGELFF.